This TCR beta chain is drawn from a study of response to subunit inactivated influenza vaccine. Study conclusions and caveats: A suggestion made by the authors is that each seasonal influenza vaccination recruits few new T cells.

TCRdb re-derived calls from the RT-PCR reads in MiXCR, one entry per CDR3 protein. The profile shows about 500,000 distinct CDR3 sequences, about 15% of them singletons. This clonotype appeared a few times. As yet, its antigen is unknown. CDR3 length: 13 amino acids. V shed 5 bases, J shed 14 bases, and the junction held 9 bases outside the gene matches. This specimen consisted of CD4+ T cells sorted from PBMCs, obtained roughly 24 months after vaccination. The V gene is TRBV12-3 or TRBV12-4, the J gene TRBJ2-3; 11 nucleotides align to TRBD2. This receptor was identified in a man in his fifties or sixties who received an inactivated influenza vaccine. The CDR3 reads CASSPQGLAVPYF. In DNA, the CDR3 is TGTGCCAGCAGTCCTCAGGGACTAGCGGTTCCGTATTTT.